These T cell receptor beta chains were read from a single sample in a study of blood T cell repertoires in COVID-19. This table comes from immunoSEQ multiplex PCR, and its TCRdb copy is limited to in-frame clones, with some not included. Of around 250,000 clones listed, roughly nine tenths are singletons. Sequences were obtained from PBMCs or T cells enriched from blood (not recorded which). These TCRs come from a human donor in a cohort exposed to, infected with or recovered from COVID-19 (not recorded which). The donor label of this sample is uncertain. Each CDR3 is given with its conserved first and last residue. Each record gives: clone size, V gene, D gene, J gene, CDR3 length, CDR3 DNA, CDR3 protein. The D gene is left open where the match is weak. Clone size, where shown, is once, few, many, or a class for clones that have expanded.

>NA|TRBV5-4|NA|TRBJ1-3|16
TGTGCCAGCAGTAGTAATGGGGCTCCGTCTGGAAACACCATATATTTT
CASSSNGAPSGNTIYF
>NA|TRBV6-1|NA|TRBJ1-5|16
TGTGCCAGCAGTGAAGCGTCCCGGCAGGGCCGTCAGCCCCAGCATTTT
CASSEASRQGRQPQHF
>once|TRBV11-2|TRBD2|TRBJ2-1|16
TGTGCCAGCAGCTTAGGGCGGGGGACGAGAAAAAATGAGCAGTTCTTC
CASSLGRGTRKNEQFF
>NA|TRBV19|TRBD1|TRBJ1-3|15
TGTGCCAGTAGAGGACAGGGACTCTCTGGAAACACCATATATTTT
CASRGQGLSGNTIYF
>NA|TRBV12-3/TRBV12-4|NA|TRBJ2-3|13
TGTGCCAGCAGTTTACGGTCGTCAGATACGCAGTATTTT
CASSLRSSDTQYF
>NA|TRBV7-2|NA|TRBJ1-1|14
TGTGCCAGCAGCCTACAACAGAGGAACACTGAAGCTTTCTTT
CASSLQQRNTEAFF
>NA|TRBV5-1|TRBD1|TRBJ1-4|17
TGCGCCAGCTGTCTCCGGGACAGGGGACTAATGGCGGAAAAACTGTTTTTT
CASCLRDRGLMAEKLFF
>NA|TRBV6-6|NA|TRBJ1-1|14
TGTGCCATCTATACCGGGTCGGGGAACACTGAAGCTTTCTTT
CAIYTGSGNTEAFF
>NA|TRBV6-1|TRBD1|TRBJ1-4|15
TGTGCCAGCAGTGATACCCCGACAGGGCGGGAAAAACTGTTTTTT
CASSDTPTGREKLFF
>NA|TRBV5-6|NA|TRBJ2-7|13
TGTGCCAGCAGCTTGATCGGGGTCGACGAGCAGTACTTC
CASSLIGVDEQYF
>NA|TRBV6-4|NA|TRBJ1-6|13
TGTGCCAGCAGTGAAGTACAGAGTTCACCCCTCCACTTT
CASSEVQSSPLHF